This TCR beta chain stems from a study of T cell responses to AZD1222 COVID-19 vaccine. The study's findings and limits: A rise in Spike-specific TCR breadth and depth followed two AZD1222 doses. Donors were chiefly white British, with a greater number of females, and clonal diversity was perhaps underestimated. CD4 TCRs associated with vaccination spanned spike, dominating at 160-218 and 743-854. Only five or six AZD1222 recipients were seropositive at baseline.

Details on this clone: Its antigen is as yet unknown.

Data came from immunoSEQ multiplex PCR; TCRdb stores just in-frame clones and leaves some out. The sample holds fewer than 250,000 clones, 93% seen once. Between the trimmed V and J ends, which lost 4 bases and 2 bases, there was a span of 14 bases. This CDR3 region has 15 residues. Germline CDR1 and CDR2: MNHEY and SVGEGT. The source of this sequence is an adult in good health. The V call is TRBV6-2 or TRBV6-3, the J call TRBJ1-2, with a possible D match to TRBD1 (6 bases). The source was peripheral blood, collected on day 0 of MenACWY control vaccination. CDR3 amino acids: CASSSRDTRNYGYTF. CDR3 DNA: TGTGCCAGCAGTTCCCGGGACACCCGGAACTATGGCTACACCTTC.